The 10 T cell receptor beta chains given below trace back to one sample, sequenced in a study of blood T cell repertoires in COVID-19. This table comes from immunoSEQ multiplex PCR, and its TCRdb copy is limited to in-frame clones, with some not included. The data show under 300,000 clones, over 80% seen once. The sample taken for sequencing was peripheral blood. Every receptor here comes from a human donor in a cohort sampled during active COVID-19.

In nucleotides, the CDR3 is TGTGCCAGCAGCTTAAATGCGGGAGTCTCCTACGAGCAGTACTTC. As protein: CASSLNAGVSYEQYF. The chain is built from TRBV7-2 and TRBJ2-7; TRBD2 aligns across 7 bases. V shed 2 bases, J shed 0 bases, and the junction held 4 bases outside the gene matches. The germline gives CDR1 SGHTA, CDR2 FQGNSA. The CDR3 loop spans 15 amino acids.

The chain joins TRBV5-5 to TRBJ2-1; maybe TRBD1 (6 bases). Trimming shortened V by 0 bases and J by 1 base, and 11 bases separated the two germline ends. The CDR3 consists of 16 residues. CDR1 is SGHKS, CDR2 YYEKEE, per germline (reference sequence). CDR3 in DNA: TGTGCCAGCAGCTTGGTAGGGGGAAGGTCCTACAATGAGCAGTTCTTC. It encodes CASSLVGGRSYNEQFF.

J is TRBJ2-2 and V is TRBV29-1; unclear D gene. The CDR3 runs 13 residues. V was trimmed by 7 bases and J by 0 bases, leaving 9 bases between them. CDR1 and CDR2 (germline): SQVTM, ANQGSEA. CDR3 region: CSAKYTNTGELFF. CDR3 nucleotides: TGCAGCGCCAAATACACGAACACCGGGGAGCTGTTTTTT.

V gene TRBV6-4 combines with J gene TRBJ1-6; D is uncertain. The CDR3 is made up of 13 amino acids. Germline V gives CDR1 MRHNA, CDR2 SNTAGT. V was pared by 2 bases and J by 10 bases, with 9 bases between. Here the CDR3 DNA reads TGTGCCAGCAGTGACGAGGCTCAGTCACCCCTCCACTTT. As protein: CASSDEAQSPLHF.

This clone was observed a handful of times. The V call is TRBV28, the J call TRBJ1-6, with TRBD1 identical over 7 bases. The J segment lost 9 bases and the V segment lost 5 bases, leaving 10 bases of the junction unmatched. The CDR3 loop spans 15 amino acids. The germline V gene has CDR1 MDHEN and CDR2 SYDVKM. The CDR3, as DNA: TGTGCCAGCAGTCCCCCGACAGGGAACGGTTCACCCCTCCACTTT. Translated: CASSPPTGNGSPLHF.

The genes are TRBV12-3 or TRBV12-4 and TRBJ2-5; D gene ambiguous. V was pared by 4 bases and J by 0 bases, with 6 bases between. There are 13 residues in the CDR3. The chain's CDR3 is CASSSNYQETQYF. In nucleotides, the CDR3 is TGTGCCAGCAGTTCCAATTACCAAGAGACCCAGTACTTC.

This clone has more than one count but fewer than ten. V and J are TRBV20-1 and TRBJ1-5; 7 bases fit TRBD1. The CDR3 covers 13 residues. V lost 3 bases to trimming and J lost 7 bases; unmatched junction nucleotides: 6. Germline CDR1 DFQATT, CDR2 SNEGSKA (reference sequence). Here the CDR3 DNA reads TGCAGTGCTAGTCGCGGACAGGACCAGCCCCAGCATTTT. It encodes CSASRGQDQPQHF.

The chain carries TRBV11-2 and TRBJ2-4, with D possibly TRBD2 on 5 matching bases. CDR3 length: 18 residues. CDR1 is SGHAT, CDR2 FQNNGV, per germline. V was clipped by 0 bases and J by 2 bases, with 17 bases between them. The CDR3 coding sequence is TGTGCCAGCAGCTTAGACATAGGGATTCGGGGTTCCAAAAACATTCAGTACTTC. Its translation is CASSLDIGIRGSKNIQYF.

V and J are TRBV5-4 and TRBJ2-5; D perhaps matches TRBD2 (6 bases). V was pared by 4 bases and J by 4 bases, with 17 bases between. This CDR3 spans 15 amino acids. The germline CDR1 and CDR2 sequences are SGHNT and YYREEE (reference sequence). CDR3 nucleotide sequence: TGTGCCAGCAGCGAGGGAACCGCGGGGACAGAGACCCAGTACTTC. Translation gives CASSEGTAGTETQYF.

The chain couples TRBV27 to TRBJ1-1, with D hard to call. Trimming cost V 3 bases and J 11 bases, with 25 bases left between them. The CDR3 is 16 residues long. The germline V gene encodes CDR1 MNHEY and CDR2 SMNVEV (reference sequence). The CDR3 coding sequence is TGTGCCAGCAGTTTTTATCGTAGTCTAAGTATCCAATCTGCTTTCTTT. Translated, it gives CASSFYRSLSIQSAFF.